The clone carrying this T cell receptor (beta chain) was recorded a few times. These data belong to a study of CD8+ T cells in alopecia areata. Following RNA extraction, reverse transcription yielded cDNA that acted as the sequencing template. Using immunoSEQ multiplex PCR, the repertoire was profiled, and TCRdb retains in-frame clones only, with some absent. The sample consists of approximately 210,000 clones, 60% to 70% of them appearing once. The CDR3 spans 13 residues. Germline values: CDR1 SQVTM, CDR2 ANQGSEA. Trimming at V came to 5 bases and at J to 1 base, leaving 2 bases not matched to a gene. Stated treatment: oral pan-JAK inhibitor, 5-10 mg twice daily.

The sequenced sample was CD4+ T cells sorted from blood, obtained at week 4, from a patient treated with tofacitinib. V is TRBV29-1 and J is TRBJ2-7; 10 bases fit TRBD2. The receptor comes from a human donor with alopecia areata. The CDR3 protein is CSVQAGGSYEQYF. The CDR3 DNA sequence: TGCAGCGTTCAAGCGGGGGGGTCCTACGAGCAGTACTTC.